These T cell receptor beta chains were read from a single sample in a study of blood T cell dynamics during melanoma immunotherapy. Measured with immunoSEQ multiplex PCR; TCRdb has only the in-frame clones, and not every one. The data contain several thousand clones, 65% to 85% of them singletons. Sequenced material: blood, taken from a patient treated with checkpoint blockade. The receptors were gathered from a human donor with melanoma. Both conserved end residues are part of each CDR3. D genes are given only for firm matches. Expanded clones are given a class, and other clones once, few, many or no size at all.

j_gene,v_gene,d_gene,abundance,CDR3aa,CDR3nt
TRBJ2-7,TRBV19,.,.,CASSNSPYEQYF,TGTGCCAGTAGTAACAGCCCCTACGAGCAGTACTTC
TRBJ2-7,TRBV6-6,TRBD1,.,CASRAPGQGNYEQYF,TGTGCCAGCAGGGCCCCGGGACAGGGGAACTACGAGCAGTACTTC
TRBJ1-2,TRBV5-4,TRBD1,once,CASRGTGDYGYTF,TGTGCCAGCAGAGGGACAGGGGATTATGGCTACACCTTC
TRBJ2-7,TRBV28,TRBD2,once,CASSLGGRGIFEQYF,TGTGCCAGCAGCCTCGGAGGGAGGGGTATTTTCGAGCAGTACTTC
TRBJ2-7,TRBV30,TRBD2,.,CAWSVQREPYEQYF,TGTGCCTGGAGTGTACAGCGGGAGCCCTACGAGCAGTACTTC
TRBJ1-5,TRBV6-1,.,once,CASSEARDGRGNQPQHF,TGTGCCAGCAGTGAAGCGCGCGATGGCAGGGGCAATCAGCCCCAGCATTTT
TRBJ1-4,TRBV30,TRBD1,.,CAWSEFGQGSNEKLFF,TGTGCCTGGAGTGAATTCGGACAGGGCTCTAATGAAAAACTGTTTTTT
TRBJ2-7,TRBV7-8,.,.,CASSVSPGSYEQYF,TGTGCCAGCAGCGTTTCCCCCGGGTCCTACGAGCAGTACTTC
TRBJ2-7,TRBV5-5,.,.,CASSLFGGSSYEQYF,TGTGCCAGCAGCTTGTTTGGCGGAAGCTCCTACGAGCAGTACTTC
TRBJ2-7,TRBV2,.,.,CASSASLSSYEQYF,TGTGCCAGCAGTGCGTCGCTCAGCTCCTACGAGCAGTACTTC
TRBJ1-1,TRBV5-1,.,.,CASRGWSRMNTEAFF,TGCGCCAGCAGGGGTTGGAGCAGGATGAACACTGAAGCTTTCTTT
TRBJ1-1,TRBV27,.,.,CASSLGWKNTEAFF,TGTGCCAGCAGTTTAGGCTGGAAGAACACTGAAGCTTTCTTT
TRBJ2-7,TRBV2,.,.,CASSEWQGNEQYF,TGTGCCAGCAGTGAGTGGCAGGGGAACGAGCAGTACTTC
TRBJ1-2,TRBV5-1,.,.,CASSLVVRNYGYTF,TGCGCCAGCAGCTTGGTCGTAAGAAACTATGGCTACACCTTC
TRBJ2-7,TRBV28,.,.,CASSAPAGASYEQYF,TGTGCCAGCAGTGCACCGGCAGGGGCCTCCTACGAGCAGTACTTC
TRBJ2-7,TRBV19,TRBD2,.,CASRAAGGFHEQYF,TGTGCCAGTAGAGCAGCGGGAGGCTTCCACGAGCAGTACTTC
TRBJ1-5,TRBV28,.,.,CASTKGWGNQPQHF,TGTGCCAGCACGAAGGGTTGGGGCAATCAGCCCCAGCATTTT
TRBJ1-2,TRBV2,.,.,CASSDLGRSYGYTF,TGTGCCAGCAGTGATTTAGGACGGAGCTATGGCTACACCTTC
TRBJ2-7,TRBV11-3,.,.,CASSFQGYDEQYF,TGTGCCAGCAGCTTCCAGGGGTACGACGAGCAGTACTTC
TRBJ2-7,TRBV5-1,.,.,CASSSAGPSYEQYF,TGCGCCAGCAGCTCCGCCGGGCCCTCCTACGAGCAGTACTTC
TRBJ1-5,TRBV6-5,.,.,CASSPRAGGNQPQHF,TGTGCCAGCAGTCCCCGGGCAGGGGGCAATCAGCCCCAGCATTTT
TRBJ2-7,TRBV2,TRBD2,.,CASSETLAGYEQYF,TGTGCCAGCAGTGAAACGCTAGCGGGCTACGAGCAGTACTTC
TRBJ1-2,TRBV5-1,TRBD1,once,CASSPQGASYGYTF,TGCGCCAGCAGCCCCCAGGGGGCTTCCTATGGCTACACCTTC
TRBJ2-3,TRBV6-1,.,.,CASSGWDTQYF,TGTGCCAGCAGCGGGTGGGATACGCAGTATTTT
TRBJ1-3,TRBV5-1,.,few,CASSLVGSSGNTIYF,TGCGCCAGCAGCTTGGTGGGGAGCTCTGGAAACACCATATATTTT
TRBJ2-7,TRBV30,TRBD1,.,CAIDRGLYEQYF,TGTGCCATTGACAGGGGGCTCTACGAGCAGTACTTC
TRBJ1-5,TRBV19,.,few,CASSIGVGSNQPQHF,TGTGCCAGTAGTATAGGAGTCGGGAGCAATCAGCCCCAGCATTTT
TRBJ1-5,TRBV7-2,.,.,CASSPGLSNQPQHF,TGTGCCAGCAGCCCCGGACTTAGCAATCAGCCCCAGCATTTT
TRBJ1-1,TRBV7-2,.,.,CASRTEADQAFF,TGTGCCAGCAGGACAGAGGCCGACCAAGCTTTCTTT
TRBJ2-7,TRBV10-2,.,.,CASSELYGGYEQYF,TGCGCCAGCAGTGAGCTGTACGGTGGCTACGAGCAGTACTTC
TRBJ1-2,TRBV7-8,.,.,CASSTTPDYGYTF,TGTGCCAGCAGCACCACCCCCGACTATGGCTACACCTTC
TRBJ1-1,TRBV6-5,.,.,CASSSQAYNGGTEAFF,TGTGCCAGCAGTTCCCAAGCCTATAACGGAGGCACTGAAGCTTTCTTT
TRBJ1-5,TRBV27,.,few,CASSLGTTFNQPQHF,TGTGCCAGCAGTTTAGGGACAACTTTTAATCAGCCCCAGCATTTT
TRBJ2-7,TRBV11-2,TRBD1,.,CASSLSRQGASYEQYF,TGTGCCAGCAGCTTATCCCGACAGGGGGCCTCCTACGAGCAGTACTTC
TRBJ1-5,TRBV5-3,.,.,CARSGVWEHSNQPQHF,TGTGCCAGAAGCGGGGTGTGGGAGCATAGCAATCAGCCCCAGCATTTT
TRBJ2-1,TRBV19,.,.,CASAELGGSYNEQFF,TGTGCCAGCGCCGAACTTGGTGGGTCCTACAATGAGCAGTTCTTC
TRBJ1-1,TRBV28,.,.,CASSFNRERTEAFF,TGTGCCAGCAGTTTCAACAGGGAACGGACTGAAGCTTTCTTT
TRBJ1-2,TRBV19,.,few,CASSIGGPPNGYTF,TGTGCCAGTAGTATAGGGGGACCGCCTAATGGCTACACCTTC
TRBJ1-2,TRBV5-1,.,.,CASSAGLEANYGYTF,TGCGCCAGCAGCGCCGGGTTGGAAGCTAACTATGGCTACACCTTC
TRBJ1-4,TRBV29-1,.,.,CSVEPLGVNEKLFF,TGCAGCGTTGAACCGCTGGGAGTTAATGAAAAACTGTTTTTT
TRBJ2-7,TRBV28,.,.,CASSLSGGTYEQYF,TGTGCCAGCAGTTTATCTGGCGGTACCTACGAGCAGTACTTC
TRBJ1-2,TRBV5-8,.,.,CASSLDSNYGYTF,TGTGCCAGCAGCTTGGACAGTAACTATGGCTACACCTTC
TRBJ2-6,TRBV7-8,.,.,CASSLASGANVLTF,TGTGCCAGCAGCTTAGCTTCTGGGGCCAACGTCCTGACTTTC
TRBJ1-2,TRBV5-4,.,few,CASRSGRAYGYTF,TGTGCCAGCAGATCTGGACGGGCGTATGGCTACACCTTC
TRBJ1-1,TRBV28,TRBD1,.,CASSFMGKGQGNTEAFF,TGTGCCAGCAGTTTTATGGGGAAAGGACAGGGCAACACTGAAGCTTTCTTT
TRBJ2-5,TRBV4-3,TRBD2,.,CASSHRWGTSGIEETQYF,TGCGCCAGCAGCCATAGATGGGGTACTAGCGGCATTGAAGAGACCCAGTACTTC
TRBJ1-1,TRBV7-9,.,.,CASSLAGGNTEAFF,TGTGCCAGCAGCTTAGCTGGCGGAAACACTGAAGCTTTCTTT
TRBJ2-7,TRBV18,.,.,CASSNGVGQGGEQYF,TGTGCCAGCTCAAATGGGGTCGGGCAGGGTGGCGAGCAGTACTTC
TRBJ2-7,TRBV30,.,.,CAWSRASYEQYF,TGTGCCTGGAGTCGGGCCTCCTACGAGCAGTACTTC
TRBJ2-7,TRBV13,.,once,CASSPQDSPARDEQYF,TGTGCCAGCAGCCCCCAGGACAGTCCGGCGAGGGACGAGCAGTACTTC
TRBJ1-3,TRBV9,.,once,CASSPGDHWAVPGNTIYF,TGTGCCAGCAGCCCGGGGGATCACTGGGCAGTACCTGGAAACACCATATATTTT
TRBJ2-6,TRBV6-1,.,.,CASSEASSGANVLTF,TGTGCCAGCAGTGAAGCAAGCTCTGGGGCCAACGTCCTGACTTTC